These 15 T cell receptor beta chains originate from one sample sequenced in a study of vaccination and CD4 T cells after COVID-19. Described treatment: 10-day PBMC culture with coronavirus spike peptide pools or control peptides (ViraFEST assay). Antigens for these TCRs are unknown. The Oncomine TCR Beta short-read assay was applied to DNA of cultured CD4+ T cells. TCRdb re-derived calls from the PCR reads in MiXCR, one entry per CDR3 protein. The table includes more than 9,000 distinct CDR3 sequences, 20% detected once. Specimen: CD4+ T cells from blood, cultured in vitro, collected before SARS-CoV-2 vaccination. The receptors originated from a human donor who received a COVID-19 vaccine.

V usage is TRBV3-1 and J usage is TRBJ1-2; no clear D gene. CDR3 size: 14 residues. V was cut by 4 bases and J by 8 bases, with 17 bases left in between. The germline CDR1 and CDR2 sequences are LGHDT and YNNKEL (reference sequence). CDR3 in amino acids: CASSPSGLSEGYTF. CDR3 coding DNA: TGTGCCAGCAGCCCCTCGGGTCTCTCGGAGGGCTACACCTTC.

J is TRBJ2-7 and V is TRBV20-1; TRBD2 might be the D (6 bases). CDR1 and CDR2 (germline): DFQATT, SNEGSKA (reference sequence). V lost 1 base and J 3 bases, leaving 10 bases between the germline ends. CDR3 size: 13 residues. DNA of the CDR3: TGCAGTGCTAGAGGGGGGGAAGACTACGAGCAGTACTTC. It translates to CSARGGEDYEQYF.

J is TRBJ2-7 and V is TRBV10-1; D is possibly TRBD2 (6 bases). The CDR3 sequence is 13 residues long. The V end lost 2 bases, the J end lost 6 bases, and 11 bases lay between the germline ends. Germline values: CDR1 WNHNN, CDR2 SYGVQD (reference sequence). DNA of the CDR3: TGCGCCAGCAGTGAGATCGGAGGGAGCGAGCAGTACTTC. Translating it yields CASSEIGGSEQYF.

Concerning this clonotype itself: Its ends do not fully match the called genes, so a read error is possible. This rearrangement joins TRBV11-2 to TRBJ2-7; D is unresolved. Germline CDR1 reads SGHAT; CDR2 reads FQNNGV. CDR3 length: 11 residues. The chain's CDR3 is CASSLLYEQYF. For the CDR3, the DNA is TGTGCCAGCAGCCTGCTCTACGAGCAGTACTTT.

This sequence joins TRBV4-2 and TRBJ2-7, with a possible D match to TRBD2 (6 bases). Looked up from germline, CDR1 is LGHNA and CDR2 is YNFKEQ. This CDR3 has 16 amino acids. Trimming took 0 bases from V and 5 from J, leaving 17 bases between them. The CDR3 DNA follows: TGTGCCAGCAGCCAAGATAGGAGGGGTGGCCAGGACGAGCAGTACTTC. As protein: CASSQDRRGGQDEQYF.

The chain couples TRBV19 to TRBJ2-7; D is unclear. V gave up 3 bases and J gave up 2 bases, with 14 bases separating them. The germline CDR1 and CDR2 sequences are LNHDA and SQIVND (reference sequence). The CDR3 length is 15 residues. CDR3 nucleotide sequence: TGTGCCAGTAGTATTAGCATGGGCCGAACCTACGAGCAGTACTTC. Its translation: CASSISMGRTYEQYF. The full variable domain, its missing parts supplied by reference TRBV19 and TRBJ2-7, is DGGITQSPKYLFRKEGQNVTLSCEQNLNHDAMYWYRQDPGQGLRLIYYSQIVNDFQKGDIAEGYSVSREKKESFPLTVTSAQKNPTAFYLCASSISMGRTYEQYFGPGTRLTVT.

The rearrangement uses TRBV6-1 and TRBJ2-3; 9 bases match TRBD2. The CDR3 runs to 18 residues. CDR1 is MNHNS and CDR2 is SASEGT in the germline V gene. J gave up 1 base and V 7 bases, and 15 bases lay outside the gene matches. The CDR3 DNA is TGTGCCAGCATACCCCTACGGAGGGCTAGCGGGGGCACAGATACGCAGTATTTT. Amino acid sequence: CASIPLRRASGGTDTQYF.

The chain has TRBV6-4 and TRBJ2-1; weak D call: TRBD2 (7 bases). V was clipped by 4 bases and J by 7 bases, with 17 bases between them. Looked up from germline, CDR1 is MRHNA and CDR2 is SNTAGT. CDR3 length: 15 amino acids. DNA of the CDR3: TGTGCCAGCAGTGCCCGGGGGGCGGGAAGGAATGAGCAGTTCTTC. Amino acids: CASSARGAGRNEQFF.

This clonotype is classed as medium-sized. This rearrangement joins TRBV27 to TRBJ1-2; D ambiguous. This CDR3 is built from 12 residues. Trimming pared 6 bases from V and 8 bases from J, leaving 13 bases between. The V gene's germline CDR1 is MNHEY and CDR2 SMNVEV (reference sequence). CDR3 loop: CASSEEGRGYTF. In nucleotides, the CDR3 is TGTGCCAGCAGCGAAGAGGGTCGGGGCTACACCTTC.

V usage is TRBV6-1 and J usage is TRBJ2-2; 8 nucleotides match TRBD1. There are 14 residues in the CDR3. The junction had 5 bases not matched to a gene; V was cut back by 6 bases and J by 5 bases. Germline loops: CDR1 MNHNS, CDR2 SASEGT. Written as DNA, the CDR3 is TGTGCCAGCAGCGGGACAGGCCCGACCGGGGAGCTGTTTTTT. This codes for CASSGTGPTGELFF.

The V call is TRBV7-6, the J call TRBJ2-2; D remains unclear. The CDR3 is 14 residues long. V was shortened by 4 bases and J by 1 base, with 7 bases between the two germline ends. Per the germline V gene, CDR1 is SGHVS and CDR2 is FNYEAQ. CDR3 bases: TGTGCCAGCAGCTCGCGACTGAACACCGGGGAGCTGTTTTTT. Residues: CASSSRLNTGELFF.

This clonotype was picked up a small number of times. J is TRBJ1-5 and V is TRBV6-1, with a weak D call TRBD1 (5 bases). CDR3 length: 15 amino acids. Per the germline V gene, CDR1 is MNHNS and CDR2 is SASEGT. V lost 2 bases, J lost 4 bases, and 12 bases lay in between. CDR3 sequence: CASSERPGRNQPQHF. CDR3 nucleotides: TGTGCCAGCAGTGAAAGGCCGGGACGGAATCAGCCCCAGCATTTT.

V gene TRBV20-1 combines with J gene TRBJ1-2; weak D call: TRBD1 (5 bases). Germline CDR1 and CDR2: DFQATT and SNEGSKA (reference sequence). This CDR3 contains 12 residues. Trimming stripped 6 bases from V and 8 bases from J, with 16 bases between. The DNA of the CDR3 is TGCAGTGCGGGGGACCGGGGAGGGGGCTACACCTTC. Protein product: CSAGDRGGGYTF.

This clonotype was observed a few times. This rearrangement joins TRBV6-1 to TRBJ1-2; 7 bases are shared with TRBD1. The J segment lost 2 bases and the V segment lost 4 bases, leaving 4 bases of the junction unmatched. The CDR3 has 14 residues. CDR1 and CDR2 from the germline V gene are MNHNS and SASEGT. CDR3: CASSAGGENYGYTF. The DNA for the CDR3 is TGTGCCAGCAGTGCAGGGGGGGAAAACTATGGCTACACCTTC.

This clonotype was seen a handful of times. The CDR3: CASSGYPGGRDQPQHF. Written as DNA, the CDR3 is TGTGCCAGCAGTGGGTACCCGGGGGGGCGCGATCAGCCCCAGCATTTT. The V gene is TRBV2, the J gene TRBJ1-5; D possibly corresponds to TRBD1 (6 bases). The ends were cut back, 4 bases at V and 5 bases at J, with 18 bases in the middle. This CDR3 contains 16 residues. Germline CDR1 is SNHLY and CDR2 is FYNNEI.